This TCR beta chain appears in the sequencing data of a study of Tregs in tolerant kidney transplant recipients. CDR3 length equals 13 residues. From germline, CDR1 is ENHRY and CDR2 SYGVKD. V shed 9 bases and J 4 bases; nucleotides not matched to a gene: 4. Repertoires were generated with immunoSEQ multiplex PCR, while TCRdb's copy carries only in-frame clones and drops some. Here the sample spans fewer than 80,000 clones, 98% being singletons. This receptor was identified in a human donor who received a combined kidney and bone marrow transplant. The sample was Tregs from blood, taken before the transplant. The chain employs TRBV10-3 and TRBJ1-2; 11 nucleotides match TRBD1. CDR3 loop: CAMWTGGSYGYTF. As DNA, the CDR3 is TGTGCCATGTGGACAGGGGGCAGCTATGGCTACACCTTC.